Listed below are T cell receptor beta chains from one sample, sequenced in a study of blood T cell repertoires in COVID-19. Repertoires were generated with immunoSEQ multiplex PCR, while TCRdb's copy carries only in-frame clones and drops some. The sample has 110,000 to 150,000 clones, over 70% seen once. Sample: peripheral blood. The source of these receptors is a human donor in a cohort sampled during active COVID-19. Each CDR3 is given with its conserved first and last residue.

v_gene	CDR3aa
TRBV5-1	CASSLDINTGELFF
TRBV7-3	CASSPLPGLATDTQYF
TRBV5-4	CASSMVQGPTGELFF
TRBV29-1	CSVAPVNGRDEAFF
TRBV6-2/TRBV6-3	CASSTESNTEAFF
TRBV29-1	CSTVDMGGDTQYF
TRBV19	CASSIFLDWGRTGELFF
TRBV27	CASSYHRDREGKKLFF
TRBV7-2	CASSSQGSTGELFF
TRBV6-5	CASRDSFSSYNEQFF
TRBV4-1	CASSQAQDFGPITF
TRBV10-3	CAISGDSRDRVINYGYTF
TRBV6-6	CASSKPGGASFF
TRBV12-3/TRBV12-4	CASSLQGGEKLFF
TRBV7-2	CASSLYGAGTSTDTQYF
TRBV9	CASSSRDRVGYTF
TRBV2	CASREQGTDGYTF
TRBV19	CASTSRWSTDTQYF
TRBV27	CASSLSPRGFYNEQFF
TRBV24-1	CATSDSGTGDTGELFF
TRBV15	CATSIGLATQYF
TRBV28	CATRMGANTEAFF
TRBV19	CASSMSLTDTQYF
TRBV20-1	CSASDGQGPGNTIYF
TRBV10-3	CAISEGGGRATEAFF
TRBV24-1	CATSDLLGGRVFSGYTF
TRBV7-2	CASSFVSLAVETQYF
TRBV7-9	CASSWSGGSYNEQFF
TRBV7-2	CASSLAWTGTGYTF
TRBV5-1	CASSTGLAGKNEQFF
TRBV6-2/TRBV6-3	CASSYRREGGTDTQYF
TRBV19	CASSLGTGGNQPQHF
TRBV2	CASRITGGSYNSPLHF
TRBV11-2	CASSFFRLAGEADTQYF
TRBV3-1/TRBV3-2	CASGPAGTVAYEQYF
TRBV2	CASTRTSGGAYNEQFF
TRBV9	CASSVATGGAYNEQFF
TRBV29-1	CSAKTSGGPTNTGELFF
TRBV5-1	CASSYQGSTEAFF
TRBV5-8	CASSKRDGSNQPQHF
TRBV18	CASSPGTGTSFGELFF
TRBV12-5	CASGRYGYGYTF
TRBV11-3	CASSPADRKENIQYF
TRBV6-5	CASHEITDTQYF
TRBV7-9	CASSYTGTRYYNEQFF
TRBV29-1	CSVARGNTEAFF
TRBV18	CASSPPGQPGNSPLHF
TRBV10-3	CAISDRVGELFF
TRBV6-1	CASSEQGLVRETQYF
TRBV4-3	CASRFRDFTDTQYF
TRBV7-9	CASRLAGGPGDTQYF
TRBV11-1	CASSYSRRANTEAFF
TRBV5-1	CASSLDPRGFTEAFF
TRBV19	CASENRGLGNTEAFF
TRBV24-1	CATSERTGGALTDTQYF